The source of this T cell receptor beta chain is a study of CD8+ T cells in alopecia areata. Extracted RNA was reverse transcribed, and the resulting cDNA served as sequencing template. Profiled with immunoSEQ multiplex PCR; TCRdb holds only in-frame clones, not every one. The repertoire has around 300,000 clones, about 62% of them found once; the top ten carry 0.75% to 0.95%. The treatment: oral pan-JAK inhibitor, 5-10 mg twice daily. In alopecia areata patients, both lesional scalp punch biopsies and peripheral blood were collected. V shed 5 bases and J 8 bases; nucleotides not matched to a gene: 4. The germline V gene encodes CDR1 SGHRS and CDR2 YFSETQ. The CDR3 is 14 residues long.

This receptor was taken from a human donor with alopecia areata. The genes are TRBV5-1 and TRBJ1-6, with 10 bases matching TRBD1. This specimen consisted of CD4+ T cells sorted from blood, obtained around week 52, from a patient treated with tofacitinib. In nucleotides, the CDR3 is TGCGCCAGCAGACCCGGGACAGGGGATTCACCCCTCCACTTT. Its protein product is CASRPGTGDSPLHF. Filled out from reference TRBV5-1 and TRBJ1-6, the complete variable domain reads KAGVTQTPRYLIKTRGQQVTLSCSPISGHRSVSWYQQTPGQGLQFLFEYFSETQRNKGNFPGRFSGRQFSNSRSEMNVSTLELGDSALYLCASRPGTGDSPLHFGNGTRLTVT.